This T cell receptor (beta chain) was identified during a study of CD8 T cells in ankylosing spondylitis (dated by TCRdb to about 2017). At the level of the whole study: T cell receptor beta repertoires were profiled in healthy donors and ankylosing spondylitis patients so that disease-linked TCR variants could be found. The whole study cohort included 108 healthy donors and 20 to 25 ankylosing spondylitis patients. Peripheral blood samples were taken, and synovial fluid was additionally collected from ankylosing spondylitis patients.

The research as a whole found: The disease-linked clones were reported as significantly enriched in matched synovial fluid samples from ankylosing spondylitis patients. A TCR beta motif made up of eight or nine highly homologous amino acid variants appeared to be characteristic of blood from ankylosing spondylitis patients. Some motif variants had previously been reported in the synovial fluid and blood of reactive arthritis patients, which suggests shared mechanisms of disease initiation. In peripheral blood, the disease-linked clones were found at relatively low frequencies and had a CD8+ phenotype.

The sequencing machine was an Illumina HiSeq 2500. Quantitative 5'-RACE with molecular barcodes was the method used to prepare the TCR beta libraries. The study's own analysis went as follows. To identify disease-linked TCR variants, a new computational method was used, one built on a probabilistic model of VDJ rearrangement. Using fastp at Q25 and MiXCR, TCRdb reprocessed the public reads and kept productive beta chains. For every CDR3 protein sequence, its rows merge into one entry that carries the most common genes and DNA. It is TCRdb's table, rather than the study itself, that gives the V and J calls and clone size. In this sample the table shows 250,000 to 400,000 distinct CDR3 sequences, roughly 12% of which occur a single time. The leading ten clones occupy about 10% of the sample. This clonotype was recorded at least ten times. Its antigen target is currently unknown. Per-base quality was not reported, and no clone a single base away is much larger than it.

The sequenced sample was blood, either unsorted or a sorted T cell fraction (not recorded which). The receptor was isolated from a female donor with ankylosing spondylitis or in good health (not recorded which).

The DNA is TGCAGTGCTACCTCCACCGGGCCGATAGGAAACACCATATATTTT. Translation gives CSATSTGPIGNTIYF. This receptor chain uses TRBV20-1 and TRBJ1-3, with the D gene too uncertain to name. CDR1 is given as DFQATT and CDR2 as SNEGSKA, both from the germline V gene (reference sequence). Trimming costs V 4 bases and J 4 bases, and their ends lie 17 bases apart. The cysteine opens and the phenylalanine closes a CDR3 of 15 amino acids. The read is trimmed to its CDR3 DNA, 45 bases read in frame from base 1.